The source of this TCR beta chain is a study of T cells in localized non-small cell lung cancer. General study findings and limits: Uninvolved adjacent lung showed peak T cell clonality, exceeding tumor.

Profiled with immunoSEQ multiplex PCR; TCRdb holds only in-frame clones, not every one. Of over 3,500 clones in the sample, over 30% are singletons; the top ten hold around 6.2%. The CDR3 is 13 residues long. V lost 6 bases, J lost 1 base, and 2 bases stayed unmatched. The germline V gene has CDR1 MDHEN and CDR2 SYDVKM. Points on this clone: The antigen is not known.

The sequenced sample was lung tumor tissue, obtained before any cancer treatment. The clonotype originates from a woman aged 35 to 75 with stage I lung adenocarcinoma. The V gene is TRBV28, the J gene TRBJ1-1; 7 bases fit TRBD1. CDR3 bases: TGTGCCAGCAGCTGGGACAGGAACACTGAAGCTTTCTTT. Translating it yields CASSWDRNTEAFF.